Listed here are 24 T cell receptor beta chains from one sample, sequenced in a study of cytomegalovirus exposure and HLA in healthy donors (dated by TCRdb to between 2016 and 2019). The library came from the immunoSEQ multiplex PCR assay. For the multiplex PCR, a mixture combining 60 forward primers for TCR Vbeta segments and 13 reverse primers for TCR Jbeta segments was used. As stored in TCRdb, this immuneACCESS dataset retains in-frame rearrangements with V and J assigned. A fraction of the clones does not appear; measured against another copy, unresolved V genes explain less than half of the discrepancy, and the remainder lacks a known reason. The table kept for this sample lists 100,000 to 150,000 clones. The leading ten clones occupy roughly 2.7% of the sample. The sample taken for sequencing was PBMCs. These receptors were taken from a man aged 25 to 45 in good health and CMV-seronegative.

The chain carries TRBV5-4 and TRBJ2-1; 8 bases align to TRBD2. The V segment lost 3 bases and the J segment 2 bases; nucleotides outside the gene matches: 7. Germline V gene lookup returns CDR1 SGHNT and CDR2 YYREEE (reference sequence). The CDR3 has 16 residues. CDR3 residues: CASSWGGGRTYNEQFF. CDR3 nucleotides: TGTGCCAGCAGCTGGGGGGGCGGGAGGACCTACAATGAGCAGTTCTTC.

The V call is TRBV30, the J call TRBJ2-1; D is uncertain. The CDR3 runs 13 residues. The germline V and J ends were trimmed by 3 bases and 5 bases, with 11 bases remaining between them. Germline CDR1 reads GTSNPN; CDR2 reads SVGIG (reference sequence). CDR3 sequence: CAWSSVLHNEQFF. CDR3 nucleotides: TGTGCCTGGAGCTCGGTCTTGCACAATGAGCAGTTCTTC.

The chain is built from TRBV11-2 and TRBJ2-5; D might be TRBD1 (6 bases). The tail of the sequence fits TRBJ2-7 better, so the J call may be wrong. The CDR3 loop spans 15 amino acids. Germline values: CDR1 SGHAT, CDR2 FQNNGV. The CDR3 DNA sequence: TGTGCCAGCAGCTTAGACGTGCAGGGGCGGTACGAGCAGTACTTC. Its translation: CASSLDVQGRYEQYF.

The chain employs TRBV7-2 and TRBJ2-2; a possible D gene is TRBD1 (5 bases). Germline values: CDR1 SGHTA, CDR2 FQGNSA. Trimming stripped 1 base from V and 4 bases from J, with 10 bases between. The CDR3 has 15 amino acids. The DNA of the CDR3 is TGTGCCAGCAGCTTAGGCCGCAGGGTCACCGGGGAGCTGTTTTTT. Translating it yields CASSLGRRVTGELFF. Full variable domain (missing parts from reference TRBV7-2 and TRBJ2-2): GAGVSQSPSNKVTEKGKDVELRCDPISGHTALYWYRQSLGQGLEFLIYFQGNSAPDKSGLPSDRFSAERTGGSVSTLTIQRTQQEDSAVYLCASSLGRRVTGELFFGEGSRLTVL.

V and J are TRBV5-1 and TRBJ2-1; maybe TRBD1 (5 bases). The CDR3 consists of 16 residues. Trimming pared 1 base from V and 1 base from J, leaving 12 bases between. Germline V gives CDR1 SGHRS, CDR2 YFSETQ. The CDR3 here is CASSLLTRDSYNEQFF. The CDR3 bases are TGCGCCAGCAGCTTGTTAACCAGGGATTCCTACAATGAGCAGTTCTTC.

The genes are TRBV5-6 and TRBJ2-7; 7 bases are a match to TRBD1. The J segment lost 2 bases and the V segment lost 2 bases, leaving 10 bases of the junction unmatched. CDR1 and CDR2 (germline): SGHDT, YYEEEE. The CDR3 is made up of 16 amino acids. CDR3 nucleotide sequence: TGTGCCAGCAGCTTACTGGTGACAGGGATCACCTACGAGCAGTACTTC. Protein: CASSLLVTGITYEQYF.

The CDR3 spells CASRDRASYEQYF. CDR3 coding DNA: TGTGCCAGCAGGGACAGGGCCTCCTACGAGCAGTACTTC. The rearrangement uses TRBV2 and TRBJ2-7; 8 bases match TRBD1. The CDR3 extends over 13 amino acids. Germline V lookup: CDR1 SNHLY, CDR2 FYNNEI. Trimming took 6 bases from V and 0 from J; bases not matched to a gene: 1.

The chain links TRBV7-2 to TRBJ1-5; 7 bases are shared with TRBD1. V lost 5 bases and J lost 2; bases outside the gene matches: 12. The germline CDR1 and CDR2 sequences are SGHTA and FQGNSA. This CDR3 region has 17 residues. The chain's CDR3 is CASSTFPRGSGNQPQHF. DNA for the CDR3: TGTGCCAGCAGCACATTCCCCAGGGGGTCGGGCAATCAGCCCCAGCATTTT.

J is TRBJ2-7 and V is TRBV5-6; 9 bases align to TRBD1. The germline gives CDR1 SGHDT, CDR2 YYEEEE. The CDR3 sequence is 14 residues long. Trimming removed 2 bases from V and 6 bases from J; junction bases left unmatched: 6. Written as DNA, the CDR3 is TGTGCCAGCAGCTTCCCGGACAGGGGCGGCGAGCAGTACTTC. Translation gives CASSFPDRGGEQYF.

This rearrangement joins TRBV5-8 to TRBJ2-2; 7 bases map to TRBD1. J was trimmed by 2 bases and V by 4 bases; bases with no gene match: 8. The germline gives CDR1 SGHTS, CDR2 YDEGEE. This CDR3 region has 16 residues. The CDR3 bases are TGTGCCAGCAGCACCCCGGACAGGAGAAACACCGGGGAGCTGTTTTTT. Its translation: CASSTPDRRNTGELFF.

V and J are TRBV14 and TRBJ1-1, with 7 bases identical to TRBD1. Germline CDR1 SGHDN, CDR2 FVKESK. J was trimmed by 5 bases and V by 5 bases; bases with no gene match: 8. CDR3 length equals 14 residues. CDR3 region: CASSGRGRYTEAFF. In nucleotides, the CDR3 is TGTGCCAGCAGCGGCAGGGGGAGATATACTGAAGCTTTCTTT. Full variable domain (outside the CDR3, taken from reference TRBV14 and TRBJ1-1): EAGVTQFPSHSVIEKGQTVTLRCDPISGHDNLYWYRRVMGKEIKFLLHFVKESKQDESGMPNNRFLAERTGGTYSTLKVQPAELEDSGVYFCASSGRGRYTEAFFGQGTRLTVV.

The chain joins TRBV20-1 to TRBJ1-1; TRBD1 might be the D (5 bases). Per the germline V gene, CDR1 is DFQATT and CDR2 is SNEGSKA (reference sequence). The CDR3 consists of 10 residues. Trimming stripped 3 bases from V and 8 bases from J, with 7 bases between. The CDR3 coding sequence is TGCAGTGCTAGGAGGACAGAAGCTTTCTTT. Its protein product is CSARRTEAFF.

The chain has TRBV30 and TRBJ2-1, with 8 bases identical to TRBD1. Germline V gene lookup returns CDR1 GTSNPN and CDR2 SVGIG (reference sequence). With V trimmed by 5 bases and J by 7 bases, 10 bases remained unmatched. CDR3 length equals 14 residues. In DNA, the CDR3 is TGTGCCTGGGCCTTTGGGCAGGGGGCAAATGAGCAGTTCTTC. It codes for CAWAFGQGANEQFF.

V gene TRBV30 combines with J gene TRBJ2-7, with TRBD1 identical over 10 bases. This CDR3 has 14 amino acids. Per germline, CDR1 GTSNPN and CDR2 SVGIG (reference sequence). V dropped 3 bases and J dropped 4; count of bases not matched to a gene: 6. The CDR3 reads CAWSEDRGLYEQYF. The CDR3 coding sequence is TGTGCCTGGAGCGAGGACAGGGGGTTGTACGAGCAGTACTTC. Full variable domain (remainder filled in from reference TRBV30 and TRBJ2-7): SQTIHQWPATLVQPVGSPLSLECTVEGTSNPNLYWYRQAAGRGLQLLFYSVGIGQISSEVPQNLSASRPQDRQFILSSKKLLLSDSGFYLCAWSEDRGLYEQYFGPGTRLTVT.

This chain links TRBV19 with TRBJ1-5; D call uncertain. Germline CDR1 reads LNHDA; CDR2 reads SQIVND (reference sequence). Trimming removed 7 bases from V and 1 base from J, with 17 bases in between. The CDR3 is made up of 16 amino acids. The CDR3 loop is CASTAYPGTSNQPQHF. The DNA for the CDR3 is TGTGCCAGTACCGCCTATCCGGGAACAAGCAATCAGCCCCAGCATTTT.

The DNA for the CDR3 is TGTGCCAGCAGCCAAGATCCCAGCGGGTCCTCGAACACCGGGGAGCTGTTTTTT. As protein: CASSQDPSGSSNTGELFF. The rearrangement uses TRBV4-2 and TRBJ2-2; possible D gene TRBD2, 6 bases. The V end lost 0 bases, the J end lost 0 bases, and 14 bases lay between the germline ends. The CDR3 runs 18 residues. Germline lookup yields CDR1 LGHNA and CDR2 YNFKEQ.

The chain combines TRBV6-5 with TRBJ2-3; D is possibly TRBD2 (5 bases). The CDR3 is 16 amino acids. Trimming took 2 bases from V and 4 from J, leaving 16 bases between them. Germline CDR1 reads MNHEY; CDR2 reads SVGAGI. For the CDR3, the DNA is TGTGCCAGCAGTTACGAGCTGGACGGGATTTCAGATACGCAGTATTTT. This translates into CASSYELDGISDTQYF.

V is TRBV2 and J is TRBJ2-7; possible D gene TRBD1, 6 bases. V was pared by 7 bases and J by 13 bases, with 17 bases between. Germline-derived CDR1 and CDR2 are SNHLY and FYNNEI. CDR3 length: 11 residues. As DNA, the CDR3 is TGTGCCAGCACCCTTAATGACAGGTCTTACTTC. Protein product: CASTLNDRSYF.

This chain links TRBV5-6 with TRBJ2-3; the match to TRBD2 covers 9 bases. V was pared by 0 bases and J by 2 bases, with 7 bases of the junction left unmatched. Germline V gene data show CDR1 as SGHDT and CDR2 as YYEEEE. The CDR3 runs 17 residues. The CDR3 DNA reads TGTGCCAGCAGCTTGGGTCTTCTAGCGGGGAACACAGATACGCAGTATTTT. Translated, it gives CASSLGLLAGNTDTQYF.

This sequence joins TRBV27 and TRBJ2-7; a weak D match, TRBD2 (5 bases). This CDR3 is 15 amino acids long. V gave up 1 base and J gave up 7 bases, with 17 bases separating them. The germline V gene encodes CDR1 MNHEY and CDR2 SMNVEV (reference sequence). This CDR3 is CASSLWRSEEEEQYF. The DNA of the CDR3 is TGTGCCAGCAGTTTATGGCGGTCGGAGGAGGAGGAGCAGTACTTC.

The chain is built from TRBV6-5 and TRBJ2-2, with 7 bases matching TRBD2. This CDR3 spans 15 amino acids. Germline V gene data show CDR1 as MNHEY and CDR2 as SVGAGI. The J segment lost 1 base and the V segment lost 10 bases, leaving 9 bases of the junction unmatched. The CDR3 sequence is CATTGGRENTGELFF. CDR3 DNA: TGTGCCACAACCGGTGGGAGGGAGAACACCGGGGAGCTGTTTTTT.

This chain connects TRBV27 to TRBJ2-7, with D unresolved. V lost 3 bases, J lost 7 bases, and 19 bases lay in between. CDR1 MNHEY and CDR2 SMNVEV come from the germline V gene (reference sequence). This CDR3 has 15 amino acids. This CDR3 reads CASSFEWAPSMEQYF. The CDR3 DNA reads TGTGCCAGCAGTTTTGAGTGGGCCCCGAGCATGGAGCAGTACTTC.

V gene TRBV11-3 combines with J gene TRBJ2-2; TRBD2 aligns across 8 bases. The germline V gene encodes CDR1 SGHNT and CDR2 YENEEA. The trim removed 2 bases at V and 7 bases at J, leaving 3 bases unmatched. CDR3 length equals 14 residues. The CDR3: CASSLLREGGELFF. The CDR3 DNA sequence: TGTGCCAGCAGCTTACTACGGGAGGGCGGGGAGCTGTTTTTT.

The V call is TRBV5-6, the J call TRBJ1-6; 9 bases map to TRBD1. The V segment lost 6 bases and the J segment 7 bases; nucleotides outside the gene matches: 11. Germline lookup yields CDR1 SGHDT and CDR2 YYEEEE. This CDR3 is 16 amino acids long. The CDR3 sequence is CASNSSPGQGNSPLHF. The CDR3, as DNA: TGTGCCAGCAACTCATCCCCGGGACAGGGAAATTCACCCCTCCACTTT.